Listed below are T cell receptor beta chains from one sample, sequenced in a study of shared clonotypes between healthy human individuals. Repertoires were generated with immunoSEQ multiplex PCR, while TCRdb's copy carries only in-frame clones and drops some. The table has 2 million to 3 million clones, roughly 93% seen once. Sequencing input: naive CD4+ T cells from PBMCs. These receptors were obtained from a man aged 18 to 30 in good health. Some clones in this sample may be carry-over from other donors' samples. The CDR3 runs from the conserved cysteine through the conserved F or W.

J gene	V gene	CDR3 protein
TRBJ2-5	TRBV29-1	CSAKPGTGGGETQYF
TRBJ2-1	TRBV7-2	CASSLRGTTSYNEQFF
TRBJ2-3	TRBV2	CASSEDRSTDTQYF
TRBJ1-2	TRBV28	CASSPGSLDYGYTF
TRBJ1-2	TRBV28	CASSPGGRGGYTF
TRBJ2-7	TRBV7-9	CASSPRNEQYF
TRBJ2-7	TRBV5-8	CASSSPGLYYEQYF
TRBJ2-7	TRBV7-8	CASSRGGTNYEQYF
TRBJ1-2	TRBV19	CASTPLGGRDKVGGYTF
TRBJ2-1	TRBV7-8	CASSLRLAGPNEQFF
TRBJ2-7	TRBV18	CASSPAGRAHEQYF
TRBJ1-4	TRBV7-9	CASSRGDRGSEKLFF
TRBJ2-1	TRBV14	CASSQNLGFNEQFF
TRBJ1-2	TRBV19	CASSISLRGTDNYGYTF
TRBJ2-4	TRBV14	CASSQRTGSAKNIQYF
TRBJ2-1	TRBV5-1	CASSGTSGAYNEQFF
TRBJ1-2	TRBV11-2	CASSLGVGGYGYTF
TRBJ1-2	TRBV6-5	CASRSDSNYGYTF
TRBJ2-1	TRBV6-4	CASKIRAGAGYNEQFF
TRBJ1-4	TRBV5-1	CASSGPDRGDEKLFF
TRBJ2-3	TRBV28	CATSSRGTDTQYF
TRBJ2-7	TRBV28	CASTTSGSPAYEQYF
TRBJ2-7	TRBV6-6	CASSYSRGRGAYEQYF
TRBJ2-7	TRBV11-2	CASSLQGELYEQYF
TRBJ2-3	TRBV28	CASTPRPDTQYF
TRBJ2-7	TRBV27	CASSSPGSTYEQYF
TRBJ2-7	TRBV9	CASSVGVGSGEQYF
TRBJ2-5	TRBV5-1	CASSTGGIAGETQYF
TRBJ2-1	TRBV9	CASSASSGEYNEQFF
TRBJ2-7	TRBV19	CASRLTGTGYEQYF
TRBJ1-5	TRBV5-1	CASSLEGANQPQHF
TRBJ1-1	TRBV27	CASRMTGGLEAFF
TRBJ2-2	TRBV5-4	CASSLPGETGELFF
TRBJ1-1	TRBV7-3	CASSLYRDTEAFF
TRBJ1-1	TRBV5-4	CASSLTRQGNTEAFF
TRBJ1-3	TRBV7-3	CASSLTVGSSGNTIYF
TRBJ1-2	TRBV4-3	CASSQDQSGGRVYTF